This TCR beta chain came from a study of tumor and adjacent non-tumor tissue in lung cancer. Study-wide context: The cohort had around twelve adenocarcinoma, 2 squamous cell and 1 small cell patients. Aged about 31 to 80 years, patients included 10 men and roughly 5 women with stage I to III disease.

Three rounds of nested PCR, following a modified ARM-PCR protocol, produced the TCRbeta library. One entry per CDR3 protein results from TCRdb running MiXCR on the multiplex PCR reads. Seen here are 91,000 or so distinct CDR3 sequences, just over 65% observed once, and the top ten hold around 18%. The CDR3 has 12 residues. Germline lookup yields CDR1 SNHLY and CDR2 FYNNEI. Study-wide findings and caveats: Shorter survival was associated with higher TCR diversity in tumors.

This clonotype was detected only a few times. What it binds is not known. An end of the junction differs from the germline gene, which may be a read error. RNA was extracted from bulk tissue without any cell sorting. Between August and November 2014, newly diagnosed, chemotherapy-naive lung cancer patients underwent thoracic surgery in China. Sequenced input: lung tumor tissue. This TCR was sampled from a man aged 55 to 70 with non-small cell lung cancer. The genes are TRBV2 and TRBJ2-5; D gene ambiguous. In nucleotides, the CDR3 is TGTGCCTGCAGTGAACAGTTAAAGACCCAGTACTTC. Residues: CACSEQLKTQYF.